This TCR beta chain is drawn from a study of cytotoxic CD8 clonotypes in ibrutinib-treated CLL. On the study more broadly: Response material was collected after a median approximately 12 months of treatment, range 6 to 36.

On this clone: Its antigen is as yet unknown.

The protocol was immunoSEQ multiplex PCR, while the TCRdb copy is restricted to in-frame clones and leaves out a portion. The profile shows 250,000 to 350,000 clones, 60% to 80% of them singletons. Per germline, CDR1 SGHRS and CDR2 YFSETQ. The CDR3 totals 14 residues. Trimming left V 0 bases short and J 10 bases short, with 16 bases between. Overall study results and limits: On treatment, the uncommon public clonotypes contracted or remained stable. Collection times varied between progressing and sustained-remission patients. Baseline levels of clonality went above those of age-matched healthy donors and moved with circulating CD8+ T-cell counts.

This clonotype originated in a human donor with chronic lymphocytic leukemia. The sample in question was PBMCs, obtained at disease progression, from a patient treated with ibrutinib. This chain links TRBV5-1 with TRBJ1-1; D perhaps matches TRBD1 (6 bases). This CDR3 reads CASSLGGNRERAFF. The CDR3 DNA follows: TGCGCCAGCAGCTTGGGGGGCAACAGGGAACGAGCTTTCTTT.